This is a list of T cell receptor beta chains from one sample in a study of persistence of HIV-infected CD4 T cells. Method: immunoSEQ multiplex PCR; TCRdb's copy keeps in-frame clones and lacks some. Seen here are thousands of clones, less than 70% observed once, and the top ten hold around 20%. Their antigen targets remain unknown. Sequencing was performed on CD4+ T cells sorted from PBMCs after approximately 19-hour stimulation, taken from a patient who received antiretroviral therapy. These receptor sequences come from an adult man with HIV who was CMV-seropositive. CDR3s include the opening cysteine and the closing phenylalanine or tryptophan. The D gene is left open where the match is weak. The size field is filled for only some rows; it gives once, few, many or a size class.

j_call v_call clone_size d_call cdr3_aa cdr3_nt
TRBJ2-2 TRBV7-2 few TRBD1 CASSSDRGRDWAGELFF TGTGCCAGCAGCTCCGACAGGGGGCGAGACTGGGCCGGGGAGCTGTTTTTT
TRBJ1-1 TRBV2 . . CASLAEINTEAFF TGTGCCAGCCTCGCAGAGATCAACACTGAAGCTTTCTTT
TRBJ2-2 TRBV30 . TRBD2 CAWSRLAMNTGELFF TGTGCCTGGAGCCGACTAGCGATGAACACCGGGGAGCTGTTTTTT
TRBJ2-3 TRBV18 . TRBD2 CASSPSGGRTDTQYF TGTGCCAGCTCACCCAGCGGCGGGAGAACAGATACGCAGTATTTT
TRBJ2-7 TRBV7-8 . TRBD2 CASTMRTSRYEQYF TGTGCCAGCACGATGAGGACTAGCCGGTACGAGCAGTACTTC
TRBJ1-1 TRBV2 . . CASSWAIEAFF TGTGCCAGCAGTTGGGCGATAGAAGCTTTCTTT
TRBJ2-5 TRBV11-2 . TRBD2 CASSPGTSGRISQETQYF TGTGCCAGCAGCCCCGGGACTAGCGGGAGGATATCCCAGGAGACCCAGTACTTC
TRBJ1-3 TRBV18 . . CASSPPPQGRSGNTIYF TGTGCCAGCTCACCACCCCCTCAGGGGAGGAGTGGAAACACCATATATTTT
TRBJ2-7 TRBV6-5 once . CASSNGAAGAYEQYF TGTGCCAGCAGTAACGGGGCAGCCGGAGCCTACGAGCAGTACTTC
TRBJ2-2 TRBV5-1 . . CASSLEEPGELFF TGCGCCAGCAGCTTGGAGGAGCCCGGGGAGCTGTTTTTT
TRBJ1-2 TRBV4-2 . . CASSQDLHNYGYTF TGTGCCAGCAGCCAAGATTTGCATAACTATGGCTACACCTTC
TRBJ2-7 TRBV7-9 . . CASSPNSYEQYF TGTGCCAGCAGCCCCAACTCCTACGAGCAGTACTTC
TRBJ2-7 TRBV7-9 . TRBD2 CASSLAGLGLHEQYF TGTGCCAGCAGCTTAGCAGGACTAGGACTCCACGAGCAGTACTTC
TRBJ2-1 TRBV20-1 medium-sized . CSDSPYNEQFF TGCAGTGATAGCCCATACAATGAGCAGTTCTTC
TRBJ1-5 TRBV2 . . CASKPGEMGNQPQHF TGTGCCAGCAAGCCGGGGGAGATGGGCAATCAGCCCCAGCATTTT
TRBJ2-3 TRBV6-1 . . CASSLLGDTQYF TGTGCCAGCAGCCTCCTAGGAGATACGCAGTATTTT
TRBJ2-5 TRBV9 . TRBD1 CASSVGGGATQYF TGTGCCAGCAGCGTAGGAGGGGGCGCGACCCAGTACTTC
TRBJ1-1 TRBV9 few TRBD1 CASSSGQGNTEAFF TGTGCCAGCAGCTCGGGACAGGGGAACACTGAAGCTTTCTTT
TRBJ2-5 TRBV7-6 few . CASSPFGEADQETQYF TGTGCCAGCAGCCCGTTTGGTGAAGCGGATCAAGAGACCCAGTACTTC
TRBJ1-2 TRBV27 . TRBD1 CASSEGTGFHGYTF TGTGCCAGCAGTGAAGGGACAGGGTTCCATGGCTACACCTTC
TRBJ2-5 TRBV9 . . CASSLSREETQYF TGTGCCAGCAGCCTTTCGAGGGAAGAGACCCAGTACTTC
TRBJ2-3 TRBV9 . . CASSVEGGVATQYF TGTGCCAGCAGCGTAGAGGGGGGGGTGGCTACGCAGTATTTT
TRBJ2-7 TRBV7-2 . TRBD1 CASSLAPEGAGQYF TGTGCCAGCAGCTTAGCCCCAGAGGGGGCCGGGCAGTACTTC
TRBJ2-1 TRBV6-2/TRBV6-3 . TRBD1 CASSNTGQGNEQFF TGTGCCAGCAGTAATACGGGACAGGGGAATGAGCAGTTCTTC
TRBJ1-5 TRBV30 . . CAWSVSSGQPQHF .
TRBJ1-6 TRBV27 . . CASTLGQGYNSPLHF TGTGCCAGCACCCTCGGGCAGGGGTATAATTCACCCCTCCACTTT